These 29 T cell receptor beta chains came from one sample sequenced in a study of T-cell memory formation after mild COVID-19. TCRdb itself ran the 5' RACE reads through MiXCR, one entry per CDR3 protein. The data show about 320,000 distinct CDR3 sequences, over 11% seen once. Source material: PBMCs or a T cell subset sorted from them (not recorded which). The receptors here all came from a man younger than 35 who had mild COVID-19 (a few samples of this study predate the infection). Cell type and time point are not known.

This chain uses TRBV15 with TRBJ2-3; 11 bases are a match to TRBD2. This CDR3 spans 16 amino acids. The germline gives CDR1 LNHNV, CDR2 YYDKDF (reference sequence). With 0 bases clipped from V and 7 bases from J, the junction kept 6 bases outside the gene matches. CDR3: CATSRDSLAGGHTQYF. The CDR3 DNA follows: TGTGCCACCAGCAGAGATTCCCTAGCGGGGGGTCATACGCAGTATTTT.

The chain joins TRBV6-2 or TRBV6-3 to TRBJ2-5; the D gene is possibly TRBD2 (6 bases). This CDR3 is 13 amino acids long. Trimming shortened V by 7 bases and J by 5 bases, and 14 bases separated the two germline ends. Germline loops: CDR1 MNHEY, CDR2 SVGEGT. The CDR3 reads CASIGRRRETQYF. The CDR3 DNA is TGTGCCAGCATCGGGAGAAGGCGCGAGACCCAGTACTTC.

The V call is TRBV6-2 or TRBV6-3, the J call TRBJ2-7; D may be TRBD1 (6 bases). There are 15 residues in the CDR3. The germline gives CDR1 MNHEY, CDR2 SVGEGT. Trimming took off 0 bases at V and 1 base at J, with 10 bases between the two ends. CDR3 sequence: CASSYSQGWSYEQYV. CDR3 in DNA: TGTGCCAGCAGTTACTCGCAGGGGTGGTCCTACGAGCAGTACGTC.

This clonotype occurred many times. The chain uses TRBV4-2 and TRBJ2-4; D is ambiguous. The CDR3 spans 12 residues. The germline V gene encodes CDR1 LGHNA and CDR2 YNFKEQ. V was shortened by 0 bases and J by 7 bases, with 4 bases between the two germline ends. The DNA for the CDR3 is TGTGCCAGCAGCCAAGATGGGAACATTCAGTACTTC. This codes for CASSQDGNIQYF.

The chain is built from TRBV5-4 and TRBJ2-7, with 12 bases aligning to TRBD2. Trimming cost V 3 bases and J 6 bases; bases outside gene matches: 4. The CDR3 is 14 amino acids. Germline assignment: CDR1 SGHNT and CDR2 YYREEE (reference sequence). The DNA for the CDR3 is TGTGCCAGCAGCTCGACTAGCGGGGGATCCGAGCAGTACTTC. It encodes CASSSTSGGSEQYF. Complete variable domain (other parts from reference TRBV5-4 and TRBJ2-7): ETGVTQSPTHLIKTRGQQVTLRCSSQSGHNTVSWYQQALGQGPQFIFQYYREEENGRGNFPPRFSGLQFPNYSSELNVNALELDDSALYLCASSSTSGGSEQYFGPGTRLTVT.

The J gene is TRBJ2-2, the V gene TRBV4-3; weak D call: TRBD1 (6 bases). The V gene lost 1 base and the J gene lost 5 bases, with 11 bases spanning the gap. This CDR3 is built from 15 residues. Germline lookup yields CDR1 LGHNA and CDR2 YSLEER. The CDR3 spells CASSQAGQGTGELFF. The CDR3 DNA follows: TGCGCCAGCAGCCAAGCAGGTCAGGGGACCGGGGAGCTGTTTTTT.

This clonotype was seen repeatedly, ten times or more. The chain has TRBV29-1 and TRBJ2-7, with D possibly matching TRBD2 (5 bases). Per the germline V gene, CDR1 is SQVTM and CDR2 is ANQGSEA. The CDR3 spans 12 residues. V was trimmed by 2 bases and J by 5 bases, leaving 10 bases between them. The CDR3 here is CSVELRDNEQYF. In DNA form, the CDR3 reads TGCAGCGTTGAATTACGGGATAACGAGCAGTACTTC.

This clonotype turned up a few times. J is TRBJ1-1 and V is TRBV12-3 or TRBV12-4, with 9 positions matching TRBD1. There are 13 residues in the CDR3. The V segment lost 7 bases and the J segment 7 bases; nucleotides outside the gene matches: 7. The CDR3 loop is CASIPGQGLEAFF. The CDR3 nucleotides read TGTGCCAGCATTCCGGGACAGGGTCTTGAAGCTTTCTTT.

The V call is TRBV7-2, the J call TRBJ2-3; 12 bases fit TRBD2. Germline assignment: CDR1 SGHTA and CDR2 FQGNSA. The CDR3 has 13 amino acids. Unmatched junction bases numbered 5, after V lost 9 bases and J lost 7 bases. CDR3 nucleotide sequence: TGTGCCAGTACTAGCGGGGGGCTCAATACGCAGTATTTT. The encoded protein is CASTSGGLNTQYF. Combining the CDR3 with reference TRBV7-2 and TRBJ2-3 gives the whole variable domain GAGVSQSPSNKVTEKGKDVELRCDPISGHTALYWYRQSLGQGLEFLIYFQGNSAPDKSGLPSDRFSAERTGGSVSTLTIQRTQQEDSAVYLCASTSGGLNTQYFGPGTRLTVL.

In DNA, the CDR3 is TGTGCCAGCAGTTTTACTGGTCAGCCCCAGCATTTT. This translates into CASSFTGQPQHF. V gene TRBV28 combines with J gene TRBJ1-5; D gene unclear. This CDR3 is built from 12 residues. CDR1 and CDR2 from the germline V gene are MDHEN and SYDVKM. V lost 3 bases and J lost 6, with 6 bases in between.

CDR3 sequence reads: CASSQDGTSVYEQYF. The CDR3 nucleotides are TGCGCCAGCAGCCAAGACGGGACTAGCGTATACGAGCAGTACTTC. The genes are TRBV4-3 and TRBJ2-7; 10 nucleotides agree with TRBD2. V lost 0 bases to trimming and J lost 4 bases; unmatched junction nucleotides: 3. CDR1 LGHNA and CDR2 YSLEER come from the germline V gene. CDR3 size: 15 residues.

This chain connects TRBV7-9 to TRBJ1-2; 9 bases match TRBD1. Per the germline V gene, CDR1 is SEHNR and CDR2 is FQNEAQ (reference sequence). V was clipped by 5 bases and J by 8 bases; unmatched bases: 12. This CDR3 is 15 amino acids long. The CDR3 sequence: CASSGGTGRARGYTF. The CDR3 DNA reads as TGTGCCAGCAGCGGGGGGACAGGGCGAGCAAGGGGCTACACCTTC.

The chain couples TRBV29-1 to TRBJ2-7; 9 nucleotides line up with TRBD1. This CDR3 spans 13 amino acids. Trimming cost V 5 bases and J 5 bases; bases outside gene matches: 7. The germline gives CDR1 SQVTM, CDR2 ANQGSEA. CDR3 sequence: CSVSRDRADEQYF. The CDR3, as DNA: TGCAGCGTTAGCCGGGACAGGGCGGACGAGCAGTACTTC.

This clonotype was observed a handful of times. The J gene is TRBJ1-1, the V gene TRBV15, with D unresolved. Germline V gene data show CDR1 as LNHNV and CDR2 as YYDKDF (reference sequence). This CDR3 has 15 residues. V lost 3 bases, J lost 0 bases, and 11 bases lay in between. The CDR3 region is CATSSLDTVNTEAFF. CDR3 nucleotide sequence: TGTGCCACCAGCAGCCTAGATACAGTGAACACTGAAGCTTTCTTT.

V and J are TRBV6-2 or TRBV6-3 and TRBJ2-1; a possible D gene is TRBD1 (6 bases). The germline V gene has CDR1 MNHEY and CDR2 SVGEGT. Trimming took 2 bases from V and 0 from J, leaving 11 bases between them. This CDR3 region has 16 residues. CDR3 in amino acids: CASSYPGQSSYNEQFF. Written as DNA, the CDR3 is TGTGCCAGCAGTTACCCGGGACAAAGCTCCTACAATGAGCAGTTCTTC.

Only a few counts were recorded for this clonotype. This rearrangement joins TRBV4-1 to TRBJ1-4; perhaps TRBD1 as D (5 bases). The V gene lost 7 bases and the J gene lost 10 bases, with 19 bases spanning the gap. Germline-derived CDR1 and CDR2 are MGHRA and YSYEKL. The CDR3 totals 14 residues. CDR3 DNA: TGCGCCAGCAACCGGGACCCTGGGGATGGAAAACTGTTTTTT. Translation gives CASNRDPGDGKLFF.

DNA of the CDR3: TGTGCCAGCAGCTTAGCCGGGGGGGGAGGAGAGACCCAGTACTTC. This sequence encodes CASSLAGGGGETQYF. This chain links TRBV7-2 with TRBJ2-5; 8 bases fit TRBD2. J gave up 4 bases and V 0 bases, and 4 bases lay outside the gene matches. The CDR3 consists of 15 residues. The germline V gene has CDR1 SGHTA and CDR2 FQGNSA.

V is TRBV7-9 and J is TRBJ2-1; the D gene is possibly TRBD1 (5 bases). The CDR3 covers 15 residues. CDR1 and CDR2 (germline): SEHNR, FQNEAQ (reference sequence). With 1 base removed from V and 6 bases from J, the gap between germline ends came to 13 bases. The CDR3 protein is CASSLGQGIGNEQFF. The CDR3, as DNA: TGTGCCAGCAGCTTAGGGCAGGGTATTGGCAATGAGCAGTTCTTC.

This rearrangement joins TRBV6-5 to TRBJ2-3, with a possible D match to TRBD1 (5 bases). Germline CDR1 is MNHEY and CDR2 is SVGAGI. V lost 2 bases, J lost 6 bases, and 9 bases lay in between. The CDR3 has 13 residues. The CDR3 DNA is TGTGCCAGCAGTTACACTTCAGGGGATACGCAGTATTTT. It specifies CASSYTSGDTQYF.

This clonotype was seen a few times. The genes are TRBV10-3 and TRBJ2-7; 10 nucleotides align to TRBD2. Losses at the gene ends were 7 bases for V and 7 bases for J; bases not matched to a gene: 10. The CDR3 sequence is 14 residues long. CDR1 and CDR2 from the germline V gene are ENHRY and SYGVKD. The CDR3 DNA reads as TGTGCCATCACTAACGACCCACTAGCGGGGGAGCAGTACTTC. Its protein product is CAITNDPLAGEQYF.

The J gene is TRBJ2-2, the V gene TRBV24-1; possibly TRBD1 for D (6 bases). Trimming removed 3 bases from V and 1 base from J, with 8 bases in between. Germline V gene data show CDR1 as KGHDR and CDR2 as SFDVKD. This CDR3 is 15 amino acids long. CDR3 region: CATSDPGQNTGELFF. DNA for the CDR3: TGTGCCACCAGTGATCCGGGACAGAACACCGGGGAGCTGTTTTTT.

This clonotype showed up just once. The V and J genes are TRBV20-1 and TRBJ2-1, with D hard to call. The V gene's germline CDR1 is DFQATT and CDR2 SNEGSKA (reference sequence). CDR3 length equals 14 residues. Trimming took 1 base from V and 1 from J, leaving 8 bases between them. CDR3 region: CSARATRSYNEQFF. The CDR3 nucleotides are TGCAGTGCTAGAGCCACGAGGTCCTACAATGAGCAGTTCTTC.

The V call is TRBV9, the J call TRBJ2-5; D might be TRBD1 (6 bases). From germline, CDR1 is SGDLS and CDR2 YYNGEE. With 2 bases removed from V and 2 bases from J, the gap between germline ends came to 7 bases. The length of the CDR3 is 13 residues. The CDR3 loop reads CASSVQGQETQYF. CDR3 DNA: TGTGCCAGCAGCGTCCAGGGGCAAGAGACCCAGTACTTC.

This clonotype has at least ten counts. This chain joins TRBV7-2 and TRBJ2-1; 8 bases line up with TRBD2. This CDR3 region has 15 residues. Trimming at V came to 2 bases and at J to 7 bases, leaving 7 bases not matched to a gene. Germline CDR1 reads SGHTA; CDR2 reads FQGNSA. CDR3 loop: CASSLWRGASNEQFF. The CDR3 coding sequence is TGTGCCAGCAGCTTATGGCGGGGGGCCTCTAATGAGCAGTTCTTC.

This clonotype was counted a few times. The chain uses TRBV6-1 and TRBJ2-7, with 9 bases identical to TRBD1. Germline V gives CDR1 MNHNS, CDR2 SASEGT. This CDR3 contains 14 residues. J gave up 3 bases and V 5 bases, and 5 bases lay outside the gene matches. The CDR3 DNA reads TGTGCCAGCAGTCTAGACAGGGGGATCTACGAGCAGTACGTC. Its protein product is CASSLDRGIYEQYV.

The V gene is TRBV4-3, the J gene TRBJ1-5, with D possibly matching TRBD1 (5 bases). The CDR3 is 13 amino acids. V was shortened by 4 bases and J by 3 bases, with 7 bases between the two germline ends. Germline CDR1 reads LGHNA; CDR2 reads YSLEER. CDR3 DNA: TGCGCCAGCAGCCGACAGCCCAATCAGCCCCAGCATTTT. Protein: CASSRQPNQPQHF.

The V call is TRBV18, the J call TRBJ2-5; 8 nucleotides align to TRBD1. This CDR3 region has 14 residues. V dropped 2 bases and J dropped 4; count of bases not matched to a gene: 3. The V gene's germline CDR1 is KGHSH and CDR2 LQKENI. Here the CDR3 reads CASSPRDRGETQYF. The DNA for the CDR3 is TGTGCCAGCTCACCAAGAGACAGGGGAGAGACCCAGTACTTC.

This clonotype came up many times. The chain couples TRBV5-1 to TRBJ2-2; D remains unclear. Trimming took off 1 base at V and 0 bases at J, with 16 bases between the two ends. Germline V gene data show CDR1 as SGHRS and CDR2 as YFSETQ. This CDR3 has 18 residues. For the CDR3, the DNA is TGCGCCAGCAGCTTGCGCTTCGTCGGCCCCTCGAACACCGGGGAGCTGTTTTTT. This translates into CASSLRFVGPSNTGELFF. Full variable domain (outside the CDR3, taken from reference TRBV5-1 and TRBJ2-2): KAGVTQTPRYLIKTRGQQVTLSCSPISGHRSVSWYQQTPGQGLQFLFEYFSETQRNKGNFPGRFSGRQFSNSRSEMNVSTLELGDSALYLCASSLRFVGPSNTGELFFGEGSRLTVL.

This chain connects TRBV6-6 to TRBJ2-4; no firm D call. CDR3 length: 14 amino acids. V gave up 0 bases and J gave up 0 bases, with 3 bases separating them. Germline values: CDR1 MNHNY, CDR2 SVGAGI (reference sequence). The CDR3 DNA sequence: TGTGCCAGCAGTTACTCCGAAGCCAAAAACATTCAGTACTTC. Its translation is CASSYSEAKNIQYF.